What follows are 30 T cell receptor beta chains derived from one specimen sequenced in a study of T cell responses to AZD1222 COVID-19 vaccine. Sequencing was performed with immunoSEQ multiplex PCR; in TCRdb, only in-frame clones are kept and a portion is missing. The top ten clones hold 25% to 30% of a sample with 150,000 to 200,000 clones, more than 75% of them seen once. This material consisted of peripheral blood, taken 28 days after the second AZD1222 dose. These receptors were collected from an adult who received the AZD1222 COVID-19 vaccine.

This clone occurred once. The chain links TRBV7-9 to TRBJ1-4; 9 nucleotides line up with TRBD1. Germline CDR1 is SEHNR and CDR2 is FQNEAQ (reference sequence). This CDR3 is 18 amino acids long. The V gene end was trimmed by 1 base and the J gene end by 3 bases; junction bases not matched to a gene: 9. The CDR3 here is CASSLGLGQGIANEKLFF. In DNA form, the CDR3 reads TGTGCCAGCAGCTTAGGGCTGGGACAGGGTATAGCTAATGAAAAACTGTTTTTT.

V is TRBV19 and J is TRBJ2-3, with 8 bases fitting TRBD2. Germline assignment: CDR1 LNHDA and CDR2 SQIVND (reference sequence). With 6 bases clipped from V and 4 bases from J, the junction kept 9 bases outside the gene matches. The CDR3 sequence is 15 residues long. The CDR3 DNA reads TGTGCCAGTAGCATTGTTTCAGCGGGAGCAGATACGCAGTATTTT. This gives the protein CASSIVSAGADTQYF.

The gene calls are TRBV4-3 and TRBJ1-2; no clear D. V was cut by 3 bases and J by 8 bases, with 16 bases left in between. This CDR3 spans 14 amino acids. Germline V gives CDR1 LGHNA, CDR2 YSLEER. The CDR3 protein is CASSHGQAMGGYTF. The CDR3 DNA is TGCGCCAGCAGCCACGGCCAGGCAATGGGAGGCTACACCTTC.

This chain connects TRBV10-3 to TRBJ2-3; 13 nucleotides line up with TRBD2. This CDR3 is built from 18 residues. V was clipped by 3 bases and J by 0 bases; unmatched bases: 6. The V gene's germline CDR1 is ENHRY and CDR2 SYGVKD. In DNA, the CDR3 is TGTGCCATCAGTGAAGGGACTAGCGGGATCCCTAGCACAGATACGCAGTATTTT. This encodes CAISEGTSGIPSTDTQYF.

About this clone itself: Other nucleotide sequences in the sample specify the same CDR3. The chain combines TRBV5-1 with TRBJ1-5; D is undetermined. The CDR3 loop spans 13 amino acids. CDR1 and CDR2 (germline): SGHRS, YFSETQ. With 0 bases removed from V and 4 bases from J, the gap between germline ends came to 5 bases. The CDR3, as DNA: TGCGCCAGCAGCTTGGGTCCGAATCAGCCCCAGCATTTT. Its translation: CASSLGPNQPQHF.

The chain couples TRBV4-3 to TRBJ2-1; 11 nucleotides align to TRBD2. This CDR3 is built from 19 residues. Trimming at V came to 0 bases and at J to 8 bases, leaving 15 bases not matched to a gene. Per the germline V gene, CDR1 is LGHNA and CDR2 is YSLEER. CDR3 in DNA: TGCGCCAGCAGCCAAGATCCACACAGGGCACTAGCGGGAGATGATGAGCAGTTCTTC. Its protein is CASSQDPHRALAGDDEQFF.

This chain links TRBV2 with TRBJ2-7; 10 nucleotides match TRBD1. The V gene's germline CDR1 is SNHLY and CDR2 FYNNEI. V was pared by 6 bases and J by 5 bases, with 7 bases of the junction left unmatched. There are 14 residues in the CDR3. CDR3 nucleotide sequence: TGTGCCAGCAGGGACAGGGGGAGAGTAAACGAGCAGTACTTC. Translating gives CASRDRGRVNEQYF.

This chain uses TRBV7-2 with TRBJ1-6; D gene ambiguous. In germline, CDR1 is SGHTA, CDR2 FQGNSA. The CDR3 has 16 amino acids. V was trimmed by 5 bases and J by 9 bases, leaving 20 bases between them. CDR3 sequence: CASSPMTQLQFSPLHF. As DNA, the CDR3 is TGTGCCAGCAGCCCAATGACCCAATTACAGTTTTCACCCCTCCACTTT. The full variable domain, rest sourced from reference TRBV7-2 and TRBJ1-6, is GAGVSQSPSNKVTEKGKDVELRCDPISGHTALYWYRQSLGQGLEFLIYFQGNSAPDKSGLPSDRFSAERTGGSVSTLTIQRTQQEDSAVYLCASSPMTQLQFSPLHFGNGTRLTVT.

The chain links TRBV28 to TRBJ2-7; perhaps TRBD2 as D (6 bases). Germline V gene lookup returns CDR1 MDHEN and CDR2 SYDVKM. Trimming cost V 7 bases and J 1 base, with 17 bases left between them. This CDR3 spans 15 amino acids. As DNA, the CDR3 is TGTGCCAGCACAACCCAGGGCGGGGAATCCTACGAGCAGTACTTC. This translates into CASTTQGGESYEQYF.

The V call is TRBV2, the J call TRBJ1-5, with 11 nucleotides matching TRBD1. This CDR3 is built from 17 residues. Losses at the gene ends were 6 bases for V and 4 bases for J; bases not matched to a gene: 11. CDR1 and CDR2 from the germline V gene are SNHLY and FYNNEI. The CDR3 DNA reads TGTGCCAGCAGAGCCGGGACAGGGGGTCGTCGAAATCAGCCCCAGCATTTT. Its protein is CASRAGTGGRRNQPQHF.

The rearrangement links TRBV10-2 to TRBJ2-3; 9 positions agree with TRBD2. With V trimmed by 5 bases and J by 9 bases, 15 bases remained unmatched. Germline V gene lookup returns CDR1 WSHSY and CDR2 SAAADI. The CDR3 loop spans 16 amino acids. As DNA, the CDR3 is TGCGCCAGCAGTCCCGCGAGGGATAGCGGGAGCAGCACGCAGTATTTT. As protein: CASSPARDSGSSTQYF.

This rearrangement joins TRBV28 to TRBJ1-5; 11 bases map to TRBD1. Germline loops: CDR1 MDHEN, CDR2 SYDVKM. The junction had 17 bases not matched to a gene; V was cut back by 6 bases and J by 7 bases. This CDR3 has 18 residues. CDR3 region: CASSRPAADRGPRQPQHF. In nucleotides, the CDR3 is TGTGCCAGCAGCCGACCGGCCGCGGACAGGGGGCCTAGACAGCCCCAGCATTTT.

This chain uses TRBV15 with TRBJ2-1; 9 bases fit TRBD1. Germline CDR1 and CDR2: LNHNV and YYDKDF (reference sequence). CDR3 length: 13 amino acids. The V and J ends lost 9 bases and 6 bases, in that order; junction bases with no gene match: 6. The CDR3 spells CATLPGQGNEQFF. CDR3 bases: TGTGCCACGCTACCGGGACAGGGCAATGAGCAGTTCTTC.

This clone was seen once. The rearrangement uses TRBV6-5 and TRBJ1-3; D uncertain. CDR3 length: 15 residues. The germline V gene has CDR1 MNHEY and CDR2 SVGAGI. Trimming took off 6 bases at V and 0 bases at J, with 12 bases between the two ends. DNA of the CDR3: TGTGCCAGCAGGACCCCTCCCAGCTCTGGAAACACCATATATTTT. It translates to CASRTPPSSGNTIYF.

The chain couples TRBV18 to TRBJ1-5; 8 nucleotides match TRBD1. V lost 5 bases, J lost 3 bases, and 9 bases stayed unmatched. From germline, CDR1 is KGHSH and CDR2 LQKENI. CDR3 length: 16 amino acids. The CDR3 region is CASSYLGQGNNQPQHF. The CDR3 bases are TGTGCCAGCTCATATCTCGGACAGGGTAACAATCAGCCCCAGCATTTT.

This rearrangement joins TRBV28 to TRBJ2-7; 7 bases map to TRBD1. V shed 6 bases and J 0 bases; nucleotides not matched to a gene: 5. The CDR3 has 14 amino acids. From germline, CDR1 is MDHEN and CDR2 SYDVKM. The CDR3 DNA reads TGTGCCAGCAGGACAGGGAAAAGCTCCTACGAGCAGTACTTC. It encodes CASRTGKSSYEQYF.

This clone showed up just once. The CDR3 nucleotides are TGTGCCAGCAGCCTCATGCGGCATACAGATACGCAGTATTTT. This encodes CASSLMRHTDTQYF. V usage is TRBV9 and J usage is TRBJ2-3; D uncertain. The CDR3 length is 14 residues. V was cut by 4 bases and J by 3 bases, with 12 bases left in between. The germline V gene has CDR1 SGDLS and CDR2 YYNGEE.

The chain joins TRBV7-2 to TRBJ2-1; 11 bases match TRBD2. J gave up 6 bases and V 0 bases, and 4 bases lay outside the gene matches. CDR1 SGHTA and CDR2 FQGNSA come from the germline V gene. This CDR3 is 16 amino acids long. The CDR3 here is CASSLATSGSRNEQFF. In DNA, the CDR3 is TGTGCCAGCAGCTTAGCAACTAGCGGGAGTCGCAATGAGCAGTTCTTC.

The CDR3 nucleotides are TGTGCCAGCAGCCCCAATCCCGGGACAGGGTTCAACATTCAGTACTTC. Its protein is CASSPNPGTGFNIQYF. This rearrangement joins TRBV27 to TRBJ2-4, with TRBD1 matching over 9 bases. CDR1 and CDR2 from the germline V gene are MNHEY and SMNVEV (reference sequence). With 6 bases clipped from V and 7 bases from J, the junction kept 13 bases outside the gene matches. The CDR3 is made up of 16 amino acids.

The chain uses TRBV19 and TRBJ1-5; no clear D. V was shortened by 7 bases and J by 5 bases, with 9 bases between the two germline ends. The germline CDR1 and CDR2 sequences are LNHDA and SQIVND (reference sequence). The CDR3 runs to 12 residues. CDR3 residues: CASTPGYQPQHF. CDR3 DNA sequence: TGTGCCAGTACCCCCGGGTATCAGCCCCAGCATTTT.

V and J are TRBV7-2 and TRBJ2-7; D gene ambiguous. V was clipped by 5 bases and J by 4 bases, with 15 bases between them. The length of the CDR3 is 14 residues. Germline-derived CDR1 and CDR2 are SGHTA and FQGNSA. CDR3 nucleotides: TGTGCCAGCAGCCCCCTGCCCGCGGCTTACGAGCAGTACTTC. It encodes CASSPLPAAYEQYF.

V is TRBV19 and J is TRBJ2-2, with D unclear. The CDR3 has 13 amino acids. The V end was cut by 2 bases, the J end by 5 bases, with 6 bases between. The germline V gene has CDR1 LNHDA and CDR2 SQIVND (reference sequence). The CDR3, as DNA: TGTGCCAGTAGTATATGGAAAACCGGGGAGCTGTTTTTT. It codes for CASSIWKTGELFF.

This chain uses TRBV19 with TRBJ1-2; D gene uncertain. Germline CDR1 is LNHDA and CDR2 is SQIVND (reference sequence). The CDR3 spans 12 residues. V was trimmed by 0 bases and J by 3 bases, leaving 2 bases between them. The CDR3: CASSIEYYGYTF. CDR3 nucleotide sequence: TGTGCCAGTAGTATAGAATACTATGGCTACACCTTC.

The chain links TRBV28 to TRBJ2-7; a possible D gene is TRBD1 (6 bases). V was cut by 6 bases and J by 2 bases, with 11 bases left in between. Per the germline V gene, CDR1 is MDHEN and CDR2 is SYDVKM. The CDR3 length is 13 residues. The CDR3 sequence is CASSRQVPYEQYF. The CDR3 DNA is TGTGCCAGCAGCCGACAGGTCCCCTACGAGCAGTACTTC. Drawing the rest from reference TRBV28 and TRBJ2-7, the complete variable domain is DVKVTQSSRYLVKRTGEKVFLECVQDMDHENMFWYRQDPGLGLRLIYFSYDVKMKEKGDIPEGYSVSREKKERFSLILESASTNQTSMYLCASSRQVPYEQYFGPGTRLTVT.

There are a few counts of this clone. The J gene is TRBJ1-1, the V gene TRBV28; no reliable D call. From germline, CDR1 is MDHEN and CDR2 SYDVKM. With 3 bases removed from V and 2 bases from J, the gap between germline ends came to 10 bases. The CDR3 totals 14 residues. The DNA of the CDR3 is TGTGCCAGCAGTTTCCGTGGTCATAACACTGAAGCTTTCTTT. Its protein is CASSFRGHNTEAFF.

The rearrangement joins TRBV27 to TRBJ2-3; D is ambiguous. The germline gives CDR1 MNHEY, CDR2 SMNVEV (reference sequence). V gave up 5 bases and J gave up 1 base, with 13 bases separating them. The length of the CDR3 is 15 residues. The CDR3 sequence: CASSPSYAGTDTQYF. The CDR3, as DNA: TGTGCCAGCAGTCCATCCTATGCTGGCACAGATACGCAGTATTTT.

This chain links TRBV2 with TRBJ1-4; 8 positions agree with TRBD1. V shed 7 bases, J shed 6 bases, and the junction held 4 bases outside the gene matches. Per the germline V gene, CDR1 is SNHLY and CDR2 is FYNNEI. The CDR3 is 13 residues long. The CDR3 sequence: CASTETGDEKLFF. As DNA, the CDR3 is TGTGCCAGCACGGAGACAGGGGATGAAAAACTGTTTTTT. The variable domain in full, completed from reference TRBV2 and TRBJ1-4, reads EPEVTQTPSHQVTQMGQEVILRCVPISNHLYFYWYRQILGQKVEFLVSFYNNEISEKSEIFDDQFSVERPDGSNFTLKIRSTKLEDSAMYFCASTETGDEKLFFGSGTQLSVL.

The chain employs TRBV14 and TRBJ1-3; D may be TRBD1 (5 bases). This CDR3 is built from 13 residues. Trimming took 4 bases from V and 8 from J, leaving 12 bases between them. Germline V lookup: CDR1 SGHDN, CDR2 FVKESK. CDR3 nucleotide sequence: TGTGCCAGCAGCCCGCGGGGCGGGGACACCATATATTTT. Amino acid sequence: CASSPRGGDTIYF.

The chain links TRBV28 to TRBJ1-3; a possible D gene is TRBD1 (5 bases). V was shortened by 3 bases and J by 4 bases, with 10 bases between the two germline ends. The CDR3 runs to 14 residues. The germline V gene encodes CDR1 MDHEN and CDR2 SYDVKM. The CDR3 reads CASSFQGAGNTIYF. DNA of the CDR3: TGTGCCAGCAGTTTTCAGGGTGCCGGAAACACCATATATTTT.

V is TRBV6-5 and J is TRBJ2-3; TRBD2 is a possible D gene (5 bases). Germline V gene lookup returns CDR1 MNHEY and CDR2 SVGAGI. The V and J ends lost 2 bases and 0 bases respectively, with 9 bases between them. The CDR3 covers 15 residues. CDR3 loop: CASSYGAASTDTQYF. The CDR3 DNA follows: TGTGCCAGCAGTTACGGAGCGGCTAGCACAGATACGCAGTATTTT.